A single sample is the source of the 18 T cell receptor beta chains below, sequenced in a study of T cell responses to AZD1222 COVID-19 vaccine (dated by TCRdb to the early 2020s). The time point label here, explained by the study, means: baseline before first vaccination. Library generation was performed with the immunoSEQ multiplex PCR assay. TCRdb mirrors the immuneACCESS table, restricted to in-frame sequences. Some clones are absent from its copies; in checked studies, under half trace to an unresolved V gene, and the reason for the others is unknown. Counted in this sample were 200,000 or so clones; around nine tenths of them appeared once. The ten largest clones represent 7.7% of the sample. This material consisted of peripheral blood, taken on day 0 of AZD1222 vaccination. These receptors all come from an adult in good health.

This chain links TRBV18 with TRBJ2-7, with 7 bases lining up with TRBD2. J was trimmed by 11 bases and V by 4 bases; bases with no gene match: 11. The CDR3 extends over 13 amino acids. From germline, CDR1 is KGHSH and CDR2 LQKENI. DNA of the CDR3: TGTGCCAGCTCACTTGCGGGAGCAGGCCCTGAGTACTTC. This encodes CASSLAGAGPEYF.

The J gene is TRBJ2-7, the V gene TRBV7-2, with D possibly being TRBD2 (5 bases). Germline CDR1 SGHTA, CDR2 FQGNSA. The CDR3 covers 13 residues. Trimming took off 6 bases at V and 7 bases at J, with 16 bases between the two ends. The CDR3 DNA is TGTGCCAGCAGTGACCTGCCGGGGTGGGAGCAGTACTTC. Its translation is CASSDLPGWEQYF.

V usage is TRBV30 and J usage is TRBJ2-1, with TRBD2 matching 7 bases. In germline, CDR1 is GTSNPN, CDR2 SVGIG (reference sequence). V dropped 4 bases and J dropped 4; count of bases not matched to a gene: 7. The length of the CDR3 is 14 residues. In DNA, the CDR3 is TGTGCCTGGAAACGTCTAGCGGCATACAATGAGCAGTTCTTC. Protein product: CAWKRLAAYNEQFF.

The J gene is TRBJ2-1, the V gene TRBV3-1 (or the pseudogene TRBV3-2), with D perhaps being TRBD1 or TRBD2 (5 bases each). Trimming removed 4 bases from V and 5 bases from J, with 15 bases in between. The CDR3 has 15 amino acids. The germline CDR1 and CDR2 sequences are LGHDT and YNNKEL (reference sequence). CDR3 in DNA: TGTGCCAGCAGCCGTACCTGGGGGTCAAACAATGAGCAGTTCTTC. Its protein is CASSRTWGSNNEQFF.

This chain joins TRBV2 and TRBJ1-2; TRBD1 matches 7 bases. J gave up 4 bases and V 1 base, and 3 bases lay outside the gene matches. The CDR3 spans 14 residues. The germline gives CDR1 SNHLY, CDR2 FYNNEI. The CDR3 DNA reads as TGTGCCAGCAGTGAAGGTTGGACAGGCTATGGCTACACCTTC. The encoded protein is CASSEGWTGYGYTF.

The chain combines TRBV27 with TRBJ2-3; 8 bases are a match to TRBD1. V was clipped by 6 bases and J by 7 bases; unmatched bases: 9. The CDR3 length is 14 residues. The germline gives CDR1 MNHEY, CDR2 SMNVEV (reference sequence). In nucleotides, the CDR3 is TGTGCCAGCAGCCTGGACAGGGCACGACATACGCAGTATTTT. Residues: CASSLDRARHTQYF.

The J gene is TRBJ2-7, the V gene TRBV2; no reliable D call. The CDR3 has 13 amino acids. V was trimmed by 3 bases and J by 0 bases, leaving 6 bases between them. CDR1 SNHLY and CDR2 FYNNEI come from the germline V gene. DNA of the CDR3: TGTGCCAGCAGTGATATTAGCTCCTACGAGCAGTACTTC. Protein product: CASSDISSYEQYF.

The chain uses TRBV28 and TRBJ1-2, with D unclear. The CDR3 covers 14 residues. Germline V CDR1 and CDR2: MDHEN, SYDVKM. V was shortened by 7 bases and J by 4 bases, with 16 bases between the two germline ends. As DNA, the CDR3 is TGTGCCAGCAAGTCCCCCGGGCCTCCCTATGGCTACACCTTC. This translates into CASKSPGPPYGYTF.

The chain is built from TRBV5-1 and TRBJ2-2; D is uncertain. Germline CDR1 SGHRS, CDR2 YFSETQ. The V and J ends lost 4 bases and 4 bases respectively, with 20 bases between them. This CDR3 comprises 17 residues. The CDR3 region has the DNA TGCGCCAGCAGCCTAACCCGGGCCCAGAAATCCACCGGGGAGCTGTTTTTT. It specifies CASSLTRAQKSTGELFF.

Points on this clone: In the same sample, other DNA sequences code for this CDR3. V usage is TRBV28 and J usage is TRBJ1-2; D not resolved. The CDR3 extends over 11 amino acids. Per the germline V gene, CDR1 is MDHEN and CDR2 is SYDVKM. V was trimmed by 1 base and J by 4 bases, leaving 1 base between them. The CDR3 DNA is TGTGCCAGCAGTTTATCCTATGGCTACACCTTC. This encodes CASSLSYGYTF.

CDR3 DNA: TGTGCCAGCAGTGTCGGACTAGGCCCCTACGAGCAGTACTTC. Translation: CASSVGLGPYEQYF. This chain links TRBV6-2 or TRBV6-3 with TRBJ2-7, with 7 nucleotides matching TRBD2. CDR1 MNHEY and CDR2 SVGEGT come from the germline V gene. Trimming took 5 bases from V and 2 from J; bases not matched to a gene: 6. The CDR3 extends over 14 amino acids.

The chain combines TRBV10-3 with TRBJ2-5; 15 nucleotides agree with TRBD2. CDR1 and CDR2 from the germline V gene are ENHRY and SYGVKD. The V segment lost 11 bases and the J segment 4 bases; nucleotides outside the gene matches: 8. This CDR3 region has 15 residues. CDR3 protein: CASGLAGGQGETQYF. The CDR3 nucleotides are TGTGCCTCCGGACTAGCGGGGGGGCAGGGAGAGACCCAGTACTTC.

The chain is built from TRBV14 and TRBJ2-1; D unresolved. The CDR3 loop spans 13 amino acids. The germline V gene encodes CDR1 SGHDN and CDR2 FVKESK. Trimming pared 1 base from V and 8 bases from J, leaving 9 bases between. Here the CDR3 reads CASSQVSIDEQFF. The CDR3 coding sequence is TGTGCCAGCAGCCAAGTTAGCATCGATGAGCAGTTCTTC.

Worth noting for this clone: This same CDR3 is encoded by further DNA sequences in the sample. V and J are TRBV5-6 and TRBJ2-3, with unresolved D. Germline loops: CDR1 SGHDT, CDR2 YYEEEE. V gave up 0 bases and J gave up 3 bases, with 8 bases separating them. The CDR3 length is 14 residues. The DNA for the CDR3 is TGTGCCAGCAGCTTGGGGCAGAGTACAGATACGCAGTATTTT. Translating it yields CASSLGQSTDTQYF. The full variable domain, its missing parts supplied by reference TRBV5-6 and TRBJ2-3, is DAGVTQSPTHLIKTRGQQVTLRCSPKSGHDTVSWYQQALGQGPQFIFQYYEEEERQRGNFPDRFSGHQFPNYSSELNVNALLLGDSALYLCASSLGQSTDTQYFGPGTRLTVL.

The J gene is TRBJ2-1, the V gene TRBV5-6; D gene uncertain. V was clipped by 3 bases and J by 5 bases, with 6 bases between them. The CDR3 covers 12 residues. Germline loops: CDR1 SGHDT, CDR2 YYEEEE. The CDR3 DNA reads TGTGCCAGCAGCTCCAGAAACAATGAGCAGTTCTTC. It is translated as CASSSRNNEQFF.

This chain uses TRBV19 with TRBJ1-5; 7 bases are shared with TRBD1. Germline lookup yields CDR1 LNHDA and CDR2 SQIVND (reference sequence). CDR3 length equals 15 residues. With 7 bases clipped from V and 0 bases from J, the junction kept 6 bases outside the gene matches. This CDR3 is CASTPDRFSNQPQHF. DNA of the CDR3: TGTGCCAGTACTCCGGACAGGTTTAGCAATCAGCCCCAGCATTTT.

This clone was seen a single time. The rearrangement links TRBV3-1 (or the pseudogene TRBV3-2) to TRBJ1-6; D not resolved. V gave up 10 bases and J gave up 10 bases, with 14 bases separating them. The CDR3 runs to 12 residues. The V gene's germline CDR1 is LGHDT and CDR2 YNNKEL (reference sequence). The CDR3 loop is CATGSRRSPLHF. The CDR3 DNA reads TGTGCCACGGGCTCACGGCGATCACCCCTCCACTTT.

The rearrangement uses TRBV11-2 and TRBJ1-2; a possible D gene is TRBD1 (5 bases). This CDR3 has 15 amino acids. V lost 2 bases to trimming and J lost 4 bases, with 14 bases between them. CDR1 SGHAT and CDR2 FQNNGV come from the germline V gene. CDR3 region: CASSLMGTGGYGYTF. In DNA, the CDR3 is TGTGCCAGCAGCTTAATGGGGACGGGGGGCTATGGCTACACCTTC.